These 8 T cell receptor beta chains originate from one sample sequenced in a study of T cell responses to AZD1222 COVID-19 vaccine. Method: immunoSEQ multiplex PCR; TCRdb's copy keeps in-frame clones and lacks some. The data hold roughly 76,000 clones, with about nine tenths observed a single time. Source: peripheral blood, taken on day 0 of AZD1222 vaccination. Receptors originate from an adult in good health.

V gene TRBV10-3 combines with J gene TRBJ2-2, with D unresolved. CDR3 length: 14 residues. Germline CDR1 and CDR2: ENHRY and SYGVKD. Trimming removed 0 bases at V and 5 bases at J, with 7 bases between. The CDR3 coding sequence is TGTGCCATCAGTGAGTCGGCCGATACCGGGGAGCTGTTTTTT. This codes for CAISESADTGELFF.

This clone was counted between two and nine times. The chain uses TRBV13 and TRBJ1-1, with D unresolved. The germline V gene encodes CDR1 PRHDT and CDR2 FYEKMQ (reference sequence). V dropped 3 bases and J dropped 5 bases, with 10 bases sitting between them. The CDR3 is 13 amino acids. The CDR3 coding sequence is TGTGCCAGCAGCTTGGCCCGTTGGACTGAAGCTTTCTTT. Protein product: CASSLARWTEAFF.

By frequency in the sample, this clone is medium-sized. This sequence joins TRBV29-1 and TRBJ1-2; 9 nucleotides align to TRBD1. CDR3 length: 16 amino acids. CDR1 is SQVTM and CDR2 is ANQGSEA in the germline V gene. DNA of the CDR3: TGCAGTATACAGGGGGCCTCCGACGAGATTTACTATGGCTACACCTTC. Translating it yields CSIQGASDEIYYGYTF.

The chain combines TRBV27 with TRBJ1-2; no reliable D call. The V and J ends lost 0 bases and 5 bases respectively, with 10 bases between them. The CDR3 has 14 amino acids. CDR1 is MNHEY, CDR2 SMNVEV, per germline (reference sequence). The CDR3 coding sequence is TGTGCCAGCAGTTTATCTTGGAGGGAGTATGGCTACACCTTC. Its protein is CASSLSWREYGYTF.

The rearrangement uses TRBV5-6 and TRBJ2-1; 8 bases match TRBD1. The CDR3 length is 17 residues. After removal of 5 bases from V and 7 bases from J, the junction contained 17 bases not matched to a gene. Germline V gene lookup returns CDR1 SGHDT and CDR2 YYEEEE. CDR3 coding DNA: TGTGCCAGCAGTCCGACCCCGGGGACAGGAGTTTGGAATGAGCAGTTCTTC. Protein sequence: CASSPTPGTGVWNEQFF.

This sequence joins TRBV11-3 and TRBJ2-1; perhaps TRBD2 as D (5 bases). V dropped 1 base and J dropped 10 bases, with 14 bases sitting between them. Germline assignment: CDR1 SGHNT and CDR2 YENEEA. The CDR3 consists of 14 residues. The DNA of the CDR3 is TGTGCCAGCAGCTTAGCGGGAATTCTGGGGGAGCAGTTCTTC. This translates into CASSLAGILGEQFF.

Here the CDR3 DNA reads TGCGCCAGCAGTCCGGTTTTCGGAGCCGGGTCTGGAAACACCATATATTTT. It is translated as CASSPVFGAGSGNTIYF. V is TRBV5-1 and J is TRBJ1-3; D is unresolved. Germline lookup yields CDR1 SGHRS and CDR2 YFSETQ. Trimming took 5 bases from V and 1 from J, leaving 19 bases between them. The CDR3 runs 17 residues. The full variable domain, completed using reference TRBV5-1 and TRBJ1-3, is KAGVTQTPRYLIKTRGQQVTLSCSPISGHRSVSWYQQTPGQGLQFLFEYFSETQRNKGNFPGRFSGRQFSNSRSEMNVSTLELGDSALYLCASSPVFGAGSGNTIYFGEGSWLTVV.

V gene TRBV6-1 combines with J gene TRBJ1-2; D remains unclear. CDR3 length: 12 amino acids. Germline lookup yields CDR1 MNHNS and CDR2 SASEGT. Trimming stripped 2 bases from V and 7 bases from J, with 8 bases between. CDR3 residues: CASSEQSLGYTF. The CDR3 DNA sequence: TGTGCCAGCAGTGAACAGTCTCTTGGCTACACCTTC.